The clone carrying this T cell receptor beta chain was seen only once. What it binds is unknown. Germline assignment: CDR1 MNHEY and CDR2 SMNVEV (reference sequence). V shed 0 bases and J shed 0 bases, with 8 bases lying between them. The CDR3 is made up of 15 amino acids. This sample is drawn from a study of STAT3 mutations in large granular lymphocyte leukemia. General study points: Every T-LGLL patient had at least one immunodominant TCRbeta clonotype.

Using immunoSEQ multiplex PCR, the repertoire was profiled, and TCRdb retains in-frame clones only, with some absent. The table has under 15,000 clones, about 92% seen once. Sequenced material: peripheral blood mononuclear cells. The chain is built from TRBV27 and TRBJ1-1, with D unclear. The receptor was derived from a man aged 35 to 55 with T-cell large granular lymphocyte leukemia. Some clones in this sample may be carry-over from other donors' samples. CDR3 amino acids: CASSLSLGMNTEAFF. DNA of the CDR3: TGTGCCAGCAGTTTATCGTTGGGGATGAACACTGAAGCTTTCTTT.